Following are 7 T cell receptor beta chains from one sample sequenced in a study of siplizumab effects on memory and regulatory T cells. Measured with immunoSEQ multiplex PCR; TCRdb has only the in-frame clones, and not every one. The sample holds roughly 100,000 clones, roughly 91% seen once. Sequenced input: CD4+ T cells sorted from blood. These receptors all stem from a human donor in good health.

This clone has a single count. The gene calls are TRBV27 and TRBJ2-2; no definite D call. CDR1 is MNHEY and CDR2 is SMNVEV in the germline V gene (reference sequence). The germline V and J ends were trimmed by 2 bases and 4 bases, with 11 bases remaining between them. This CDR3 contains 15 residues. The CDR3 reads CASSLEAGPTGELFF. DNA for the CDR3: TGTGCCAGCAGTTTAGAGGCAGGACCCACCGGGGAGCTGTTTTTT.

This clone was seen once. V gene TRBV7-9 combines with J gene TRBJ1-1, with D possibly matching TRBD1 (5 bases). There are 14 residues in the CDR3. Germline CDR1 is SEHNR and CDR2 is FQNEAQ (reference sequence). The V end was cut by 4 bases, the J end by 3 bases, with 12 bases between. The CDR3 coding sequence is TGTGCCAGCAGCTCAAAGGGGTGGGACACTGAAGCTTTCTTT. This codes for CASSSKGWDTEAFF.

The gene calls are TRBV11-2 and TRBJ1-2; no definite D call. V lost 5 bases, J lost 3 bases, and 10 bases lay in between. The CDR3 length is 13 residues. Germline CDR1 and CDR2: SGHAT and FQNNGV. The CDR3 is CASSPALDYGYTF. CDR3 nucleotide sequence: TGTGCCAGCAGCCCAGCCCTAGACTATGGCTACACCTTC.

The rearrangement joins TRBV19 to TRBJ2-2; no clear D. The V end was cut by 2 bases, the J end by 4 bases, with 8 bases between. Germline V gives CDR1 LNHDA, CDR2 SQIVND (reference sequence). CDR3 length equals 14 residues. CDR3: CASSIQDLTGELFF. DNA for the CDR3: TGTGCCAGTAGTATACAGGACCTCACCGGGGAGCTGTTTTTT.

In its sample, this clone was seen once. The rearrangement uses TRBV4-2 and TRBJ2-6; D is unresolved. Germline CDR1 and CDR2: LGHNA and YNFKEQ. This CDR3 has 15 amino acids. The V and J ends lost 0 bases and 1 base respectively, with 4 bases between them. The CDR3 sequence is CASSQEGSGANVLTF. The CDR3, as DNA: TGTGCCAGCAGCCAAGAGGGTTCTGGGGCCAACGTCCTGACTTTC.

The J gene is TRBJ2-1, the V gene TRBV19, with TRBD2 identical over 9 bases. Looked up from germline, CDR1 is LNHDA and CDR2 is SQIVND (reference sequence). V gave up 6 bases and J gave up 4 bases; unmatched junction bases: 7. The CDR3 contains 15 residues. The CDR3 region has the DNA TGTGCCAGTAGGCCACTAGCGGGTCAATACAATGAGCAGTTCTTC. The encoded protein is CASRPLAGQYNEQFF. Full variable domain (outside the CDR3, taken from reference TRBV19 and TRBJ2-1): DGGITQSPKYLFRKEGQNVTLSCEQNLNHDAMYWYRQDPGQGLRLIYYSQIVNDFQKGDIAEGYSVSREKKESFPLTVTSAQKNPTAFYLCASRPLAGQYNEQFFGPGTRLTVL.

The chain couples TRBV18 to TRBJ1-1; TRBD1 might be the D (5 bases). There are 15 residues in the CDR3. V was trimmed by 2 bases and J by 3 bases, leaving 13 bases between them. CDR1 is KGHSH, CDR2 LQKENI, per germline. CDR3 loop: CASSPRAGWDTEAFF. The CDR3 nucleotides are TGTGCCAGCTCACCAAGGGCAGGGTGGGACACTGAAGCTTTCTTT.